These 21 T cell receptor beta chains share one sample of origin, sequenced in a study of T-cell reconstitution after alpha-beta-depleted transplantation in children. Preparation of the TCRbeta library used unique molecular identifiers. TCRdb reprocessed the PCR reads with MiXCR, giving one entry per CDR3 protein. The sample records tens of thousands of distinct CDR3 sequences, about 6.3% being singletons. The source was PBMCs, mostly from graft donor cells, collected 180 days after TCRalphabeta/CD19-depleted stem cell transplant. The receptors derive from a male patient between 10 and 17 years old who had a stem cell transplant for acute myeloid leukemia, so the T cells may come from the graft donor.

This clonotype was picked up many times. The chain uses TRBV20-1 and TRBJ2-3; 8 nucleotides line up with TRBD2. Germline V gene lookup returns CDR1 DFQATT and CDR2 SNEGSKA (reference sequence). The CDR3 totals 13 residues. The V segment lost 6 bases and the J segment 6 bases; nucleotides outside the gene matches: 8. The CDR3 bases are TGCAGTGCACCGAGCGGGAGTAAGGATACGCAGTATTTT. Amino acid sequence: CSAPSGSKDTQYF.

This clonotype was recorded many times. The chain uses TRBV6-1 and TRBJ1-4; unclear D gene. Germline CDR1 is MNHNS and CDR2 is SASEGT. Deletions cut 6 bases from V and 2 bases from J, with 10 bases between. The CDR3 contains 14 residues. The CDR3 DNA is TGTGCCAGCAGCCGCGGTTGGACTAATGAAAAACTGTTTTTT. It encodes CASSRGWTNEKLFF.

There are a few counts of this clonotype. The V gene is TRBV11-3, the J gene TRBJ2-3; D not certain. Germline V gene data show CDR1 as SGHNT and CDR2 as YENEEA. This CDR3 region has 13 residues. Trimming removed 5 bases at V and 0 bases at J, with 6 bases between. CDR3 bases: TGTGCCAGCAGCGCCAGTAGCACAGATACGCAGTATTTT. As protein: CASSASSTDTQYF. The full variable domain, rest sourced from reference TRBV11-3 and TRBJ2-3, is EAGVVQSPRYKIIEKKQPVAFWCNPISGHNTLYWYLQNLGQGPELLIRYENEEAVDDSQLPKDRFSAERLKGVDSTLKIQPAELGDSAVYLCASSASSTDTQYFGPGTRLTVL.

Ten or more counts support this clonotype. V and J are TRBV7-8 and TRBJ2-7, with 10 bases identical to TRBD1. The CDR3 contains 15 residues. Trimming at V came to 2 bases and at J to 2 bases, leaving 3 bases not matched to a gene. Germline-derived CDR1 and CDR2 are SGHVS and FQNEAQ. The CDR3 protein is CASSLRDRGPYEQYF. CDR3 sequence (DNA): TGTGCCAGCAGCTTACGAGACAGGGGGCCCTACGAGCAGTACTTC. Based on the CDR3 plus reference TRBV7-8 and TRBJ2-7, the full variable domain is GAGVSQSPRYKVAKRGQDVALRCDPISGHVSLFWYQQALGQGPEFLTYFQNEAQLDKSGLPSDRFFAERPEGSVSTLKIQRTQQEDSAVYLCASSLRDRGPYEQYFGPGTRLTVT.

In this sample, this clonotype turned up many times. The chain carries TRBV7-9 and TRBJ2-1; 11 nucleotides match TRBD2. Germline-derived CDR1 and CDR2 are SEHNR and FQNEAQ (reference sequence). The CDR3 loop spans 15 amino acids. The V gene end was trimmed by 1 base and the J gene end by 9 bases; junction bases not matched to a gene: 5. CDR3 bases: TGTGCCAGCAGCTTAGTGGTAGCGGGAGGGCTTGAGCAGTTCTTC. Encoded protein: CASSLVVAGGLEQFF.

This clonotype was recorded many times. The CDR3 sequence is CASSLDMGSGANVLTF. DNA of the CDR3: TGCGCCAGCAGCTTGGATATGGGCTCTGGGGCCAACGTCCTGACTTTC. The chain joins TRBV5-1 to TRBJ2-6; no firm D call. V was trimmed by 0 bases and J by 0 bases, leaving 7 bases between them. Looked up from germline, CDR1 is SGHRS and CDR2 is YFSETQ. The CDR3 extends over 16 amino acids.

This clonotype came up many times. CDR3 sequence reads: CASSLAGGAGTEAFF. CDR3 DNA: TGTGCCAGCAGTTTGGCAGGGGGCGCGGGTACTGAAGCTTTCTTT. This chain uses TRBV12-3 or TRBV12-4 with TRBJ1-1, with TRBD1 matching 8 bases. The length of the CDR3 is 15 residues. Unmatched junction bases numbered 8, after V lost 3 bases and J lost 5 bases.

This clonotype was recorded at least ten times. The J gene is TRBJ2-5, the V gene TRBV12-3 or TRBV12-4, with 7 bases aligning to TRBD2. This CDR3 comprises 15 residues. V was pared by 6 bases and J by 4 bases, with 11 bases of the junction left unmatched. CDR3 bases: TGTGCCAGCAGCCGGAGGGAGGGCCTGGGAGAGACCCAGTACTTC. Translation: CASSRREGLGETQYF.

This clonotype was seen only a few times. This sequence may be a read error, since a much larger clone differs from it by one base. This rearrangement joins TRBV6-2 or TRBV6-3 to TRBJ2-1, with D hard to call. V lost 5 bases and J 6 bases, leaving 8 bases between the germline ends. CDR3 length: 12 residues. The germline V gene encodes CDR1 MNHEY and CDR2 SVGEGT. The DNA for the CDR3 is TGTGCCAGCAGTAATCCGGTCAATGAGCAGTTCTTC. It is translated as CASSNPVNEQFF.

V usage is TRBV6-5 and J usage is TRBJ1-1; no clear D gene. Germline CDR1 is MNHEY and CDR2 is SVGAGI. CDR3 length: 14 amino acids. Trimming stripped 0 bases from V and 3 bases from J, with 8 bases between. CDR3 DNA sequence: TGTGCCAGCAGTTACTCAACGGGTTACACTGAAGCTTTCTTT. Amino acids: CASSYSTGYTEAFF.

This clonotype was picked up many times. The chain links TRBV25-1 to TRBJ1-6, with D possibly TRBD1 on 6 matching bases. The V and J ends lost 3 bases and 4 bases respectively, with 10 bases between them. In germline, CDR1 is MGHDK, CDR2 SYGVNS. The CDR3 consists of 15 residues. The CDR3 region is CASSDRGGYNSPLHF. CDR3 DNA: TGTGCCAGCAGTGACAGGGGCGGTTATAATTCACCCCTCCACTTT.

As regards this clonotype: One base away lies a much larger clone, so this may be a sequencing read error. The genes are TRBV20-1 and TRBJ2-1; no reliable D call. Germline loops: CDR1 DFQATT, CDR2 SNEGSKA (reference sequence). The length of the CDR3 is 15 residues. The V and J ends lost 0 bases and 6 bases respectively, with 15 bases between them. This CDR3 reads CSARDPGRAGNEQFF. DNA for the CDR3: TGCAGTGCTAGAGATCCTGGTCGAGCAGGCAATGAGCAGTTCTTC.

This clonotype was picked up many times. The chain joins TRBV7-6 to TRBJ2-1; D gene unclear. Per germline, CDR1 SGHVS and CDR2 FNYEAQ. V was shortened by 3 bases and J by 7 bases, with 19 bases between the two germline ends. The CDR3 covers 16 residues. The CDR3 protein is CASSFAASEKKNEQFF. As DNA, the CDR3 is TGTGCCAGCAGCTTTGCTGCATCAGAGAAGAAGAATGAGCAGTTCTTC.

In this sample, this clonotype turned up many times. The V call is TRBV10-2, the J call TRBJ2-5; D may be TRBD2 (5 bases). In germline, CDR1 is WSHSY, CDR2 SAAADI. V was cut by 6 bases and J by 6 bases, with 23 bases left in between. The CDR3 has 16 residues. This CDR3 is CASRAYFFGDTQTQYF. The CDR3 DNA follows: TGCGCCAGCAGAGCCTACTTCTTCGGGGATACTCAGACCCAGTACTTC.

This clonotype was counted ten times or more. The chain employs TRBV28 and TRBJ2-3; D possibly matches TRBD1 or TRBD2 (5 bases each). Germline assignment: CDR1 MDHEN and CDR2 SYDVKM. Trimming stripped 5 bases from V and 5 bases from J, with 17 bases between. The CDR3 covers 15 residues. The CDR3 DNA reads TGTGCCAGCAGTCCGAGGGGCCACCCGTTAGATACGCAGTATTTT. It encodes CASSPRGHPLDTQYF. The variable domain in full, with the rest retrieved from reference TRBV28 and TRBJ2-3, is DVKVTQSSRYLVKRTGEKVFLECVQDMDHENMFWYRQDPGLGLRLIYFSYDVKMKEKGDIPEGYSVSREKKERFSLILESASTNQTSMYLCASSPRGHPLDTQYFGPGTRLTVL.

In its sample, this clonotype was seen many times. The CDR3 is CATEATYYGYTF. CDR3 bases: TGTGCCACTGAAGCTACATACTATGGCTACACCTTC. The chain is built from TRBV7-9 and TRBJ1-2; D not certain. The germline V and J ends were trimmed by 10 bases and 3 bases, with 12 bases remaining between them. Per germline, CDR1 SEHNR and CDR2 FQNEAQ (reference sequence). The CDR3 loop spans 12 amino acids.

This clonotype is medium-sized in the sample. This CDR3 is CSGGDHGETQYF. The CDR3 nucleotides are TGCAGCGGGGGGGATCACGGGGAGACCCAGTACTTC. This chain connects TRBV29-1 to TRBJ2-5; weak D call: TRBD2 (6 bases). The V end lost 7 bases, the J end lost 5 bases, and 14 bases lay between the germline ends. In germline, CDR1 is SQVTM, CDR2 ANQGSEA. The CDR3 consists of 12 residues.

This clonotype has a count of ten or more. The V and J genes are TRBV27 and TRBJ2-1; perhaps D is TRBD1 or TRBD2 (5 bases each). V dropped 5 bases and J dropped 6 bases, with 17 bases sitting between them. In germline, CDR1 is MNHEY, CDR2 SMNVEV (reference sequence). The CDR3 runs to 15 residues. This CDR3 reads CASSPGTARGNEQFF. The CDR3 bases are TGTGCCAGCAGTCCAGGGACCGCCCGGGGCAATGAGCAGTTCTTC.

This clonotype was found many times. The chain joins TRBV5-1 to TRBJ2-5, with 7 positions matching TRBD2. Looked up from germline, CDR1 is SGHRS and CDR2 is YFSETQ. There are 15 residues in the CDR3. V gave up 1 base and J gave up 0 bases; unmatched junction bases: 3. The CDR3 nucleotides are TGCGCCAGCAGCTTGTTCCTAGCGGACCAAGAGACCCAGTACTTC. Protein: CASSLFLADQETQYF. The complete variable domain, with remaining parts taken from reference TRBV5-1 and TRBJ2-5, reads KAGVTQTPRYLIKTRGQQVTLSCSPISGHRSVSWYQQTPGQGLQFLFEYFSETQRNKGNFPGRFSGRQFSNSRSEMNVSTLELGDSALYLCASSLFLADQETQYFGPGTRLLVL.

This clonotype has ten or more counts. This rearrangement joins TRBV20-1 to TRBJ1-5; D not certain. V gave up 5 bases and J gave up 0 bases, with 14 bases separating them. Per germline, CDR1 DFQATT and CDR2 SNEGSKA (reference sequence). The CDR3 has 15 residues. The CDR3 DNA sequence: TGCAGTGCTCCCCGGACCGCGTATAGCAATCAGCCCCAGCATTTT. Translated: CSAPRTAYSNQPQHF.

The table lists this clonotype with many counts. The chain links TRBV6-5 to TRBJ2-7; the D gene is possibly TRBD1 (6 bases). Germline V CDR1 and CDR2: MNHEY, SVGAGI. The CDR3 is made up of 12 amino acids. Trimming pared 6 bases from V and 6 bases from J, leaving 12 bases between. The CDR3 nucleotides are TGTGCCAGCAGATGGCAGGGGATCGAGCAGTACTTC. Translating it yields CASRWQGIEQYF.